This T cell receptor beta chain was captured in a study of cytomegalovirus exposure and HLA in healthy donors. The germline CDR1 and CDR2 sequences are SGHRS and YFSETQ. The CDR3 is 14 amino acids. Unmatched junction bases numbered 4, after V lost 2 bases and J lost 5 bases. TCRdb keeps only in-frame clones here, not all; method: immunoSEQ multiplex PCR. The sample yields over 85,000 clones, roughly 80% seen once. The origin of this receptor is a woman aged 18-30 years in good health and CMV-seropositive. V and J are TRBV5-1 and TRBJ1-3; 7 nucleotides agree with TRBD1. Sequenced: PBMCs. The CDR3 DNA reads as TGCGCCAGCAGCTTTGAGGGGGCAAGAAACACCATATATTTT. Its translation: CASSFEGARNTIYF.